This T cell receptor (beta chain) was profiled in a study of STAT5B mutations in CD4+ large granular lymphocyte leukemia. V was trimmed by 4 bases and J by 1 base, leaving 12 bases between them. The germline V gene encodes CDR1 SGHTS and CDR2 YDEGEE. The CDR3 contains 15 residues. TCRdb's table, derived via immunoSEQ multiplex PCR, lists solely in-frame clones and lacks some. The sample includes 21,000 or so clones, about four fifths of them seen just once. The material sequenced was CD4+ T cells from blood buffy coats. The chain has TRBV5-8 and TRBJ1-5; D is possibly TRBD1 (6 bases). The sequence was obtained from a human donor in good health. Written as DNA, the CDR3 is TGTGCCAGCAGCCTCTGGACAGCGAGCAATCAGCCCCAGCATTTT. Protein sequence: CASSLWTASNQPQHF.